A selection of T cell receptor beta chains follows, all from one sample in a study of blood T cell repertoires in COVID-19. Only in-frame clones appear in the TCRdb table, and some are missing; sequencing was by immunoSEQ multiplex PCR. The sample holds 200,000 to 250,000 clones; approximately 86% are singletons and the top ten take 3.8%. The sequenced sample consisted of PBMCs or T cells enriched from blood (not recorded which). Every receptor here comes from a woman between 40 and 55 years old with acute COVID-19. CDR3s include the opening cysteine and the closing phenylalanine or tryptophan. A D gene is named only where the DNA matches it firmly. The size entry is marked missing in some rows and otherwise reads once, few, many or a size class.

DNA: TGTGCCAGCAGCCAAGAGGGACAGGGCTACGAGCAGTACTTC; CDR3: CASSQEGQGYEQYF; size: once; D: TRBD1; V: TRBV4-2; J: TRBJ2-7
DNA: TGTGCCAGTACCTTGGGACAGGGGATCGGGGAGCTGTTTTTT; CDR3: CASTLGQGIGELFF; size: .; D: TRBD1; V: TRBV19; J: TRBJ2-2
DNA: TGTGCCAGCAGCCCCCCAAACTCCCTAGCGGGGGAGACCCAGTACTTC; CDR3: CASSPPNSLAGETQYF; size: .; D: TRBD2; V: TRBV7-2; J: TRBJ2-5
DNA: TGTGCCAGCAGCTTAGGTGGGGGGAATACAGATACGCAGTATTTT; CDR3: CASSLGGGNTDTQYF; size: few; D: .; V: TRBV7-7; J: TRBJ2-3
DNA: TGTGCCAGCAGCTTGTTAACAGACTATGGCTACACCTTC; CDR3: CASSLLTDYGYTF; size: .; D: .; V: TRBV5-5; J: TRBJ1-2
DNA: TGTGCCAGCAGCTCAGGGACAGCCTCTGGGGCCAACGTCCTGACTTTC; CDR3: CASSSGTASGANVLTF; size: once; D: TRBD1; V: TRBV5-5; J: TRBJ2-6
DNA: TGTGCCAGCAGGGGCGGGACAGCAAACACTGAAGCTTTCTTT; CDR3: CASRGGTANTEAFF; size: .; D: TRBD1; V: TRBV6-5; J: TRBJ1-1
DNA: TGTGCCAGCAGTGACAGGGGAGGCTATGGCTACACCTTC; CDR3: CASSDRGGYGYTF; size: .; D: TRBD1; V: TRBV27; J: TRBJ1-2
DNA: TGCGCCAGCAGCTTGGGGCGGACGCAAGGGAGGGAGACCCAGTACTTC; CDR3: CASSLGRTQGRETQYF; size: once; D: .; V: TRBV5-1; J: TRBJ2-5
DNA: TGTGCCAGCAGTTTACAAACAGGTAACAATGAGCAGTTCTTC; CDR3: CASSLQTGNNEQFF; size: .; D: .; V: TRBV6-5; J: TRBJ2-1
DNA: TGTGCCATTGGGACTAGCGGGTACCTCCTACACTTC; CDR3: CAIGTSGYLLHF; size: .; D: TRBD2; V: TRBV10-3; J: TRBJ2-7
DNA: TGTGCCAGCAGCTTTGGGACTAGCTATTTCAATGAGCAGTTCTTC; CDR3: CASSFGTSYFNEQFF; size: .; D: TRBD2; V: TRBV7-8; J: TRBJ2-1
DNA: TGTGCCAGCAGCTCCGGGACAGGGGGTAATTCACCCCTCCACTTT; CDR3: CASSSGTGGNSPLHF; size: .; D: TRBD1; V: TRBV7-3; J: TRBJ1-6
DNA: TGTGCCAGTAGTAGCGGGAGCGTTGGGGCCAACGTCCTGACTTTC; CDR3: CASSSGSVGANVLTF; size: .; D: TRBD2; V: TRBV19; J: TRBJ2-6
DNA: TGTGCCAGCAGTTCCTGGACAGGCGGCCCCTCCGTCAACCTCTATGGCTACACCTTC; CDR3: CASSSWTGGPSVNLYGYTF; size: once; D: TRBD1; V: TRBV27; J: TRBJ1-2
DNA: TGTGCCAGCAGTTTAGTTCCGGTCACCGGGGAGCTGTTTTTT; CDR3: CASSLVPVTGELFF; size: .; D: .; V: TRBV27; J: TRBJ2-2
DNA: TGTGCCAGCAGCGCCCGTGGGGACAGGGGATCAGATACGCAGTATTTT; CDR3: CASSARGDRGSDTQYF; size: .; D: TRBD1; V: TRBV9; J: TRBJ2-3
DNA: TGTGCCAGCAGCTTCCCAGCGGATATCTACAATGAGCAGTTCTTC; CDR3: CASSFPADIYNEQFF; size: .; D: .; V: TRBV7-9; J: TRBJ2-1
DNA: TGTGCCACCAGCGGAAACAGGGGTGGCAATCAGCCCCAGCATTTT; CDR3: CATSGNRGGNQPQHF; size: .; D: TRBD1; V: TRBV15; J: TRBJ1-5
DNA: TGTGCCAGCAGCCCACAGGGTAACAGCAATCAGCCCCAGCATTTT; CDR3: CASSPQGNSNQPQHF; size: .; D: .; V: TRBV7-8; J: TRBJ1-5
DNA: TGTGCCAGCAGCAGTCCGGGACAGGGGGCAGAAGGCTACACCTTC; CDR3: CASSSPGQGAEGYTF; size: .; D: TRBD1; V: TRBV9; J: TRBJ1-2
DNA: TGTGCCAGCAGTGAACAGGGTTGGGGCTCCTATAATTCACCCCTCCACTTT; CDR3: CASSEQGWGSYNSPLHF; size: .; D: .; V: TRBV27; J: TRBJ1-6
DNA: TGTGCCAGCAGCCCGCGGACAGGGGTTGAAAAACTGTTTTTT; CDR3: CASSPRTGVEKLFF; size: .; D: TRBD1; V: TRBV27; J: TRBJ1-4
DNA: TGTGCCAGCAGTCCGGGACAGGGACTGATGCAGTACTTC; CDR3: CASSPGQGLMQYF; size: once; D: TRBD1; V: TRBV6-5; J: TRBJ2-7
DNA: TGCGCCAGCAGCTTGGAGGCAGGGCGCTATGGCTACACCTTC; CDR3: CASSLEAGRYGYTF; size: .; D: .; V: TRBV5-1; J: TRBJ1-2
DNA: TGCGCCAGCAGCCAAGACGGGACAGGGAGTTTCGAGACCCAGTACTTC; CDR3: CASSQDGTGSFETQYF; size: .; D: TRBD1; V: TRBV4-3; J: TRBJ2-5
DNA: TGTGCCAGCAGCTTGGTAGCCGGACAGGGGGGTAATCAGCCCCAGCATTTT; CDR3: CASSLVAGQGGNQPQHF; size: .; D: TRBD1; V: TRBV5-5; J: TRBJ1-5
DNA: TGTGCCAGTAGACCACAGGGGGCTGGAAACACCATATATTTT; CDR3: CASRPQGAGNTIYF; size: .; D: TRBD1; V: TRBV19; J: TRBJ1-3
DNA: TGTGCCAGCAGCCAAAGCCGGGGGGTCAGGGGTACCGGGGAGCTGTTTTTT; CDR3: CASSQSRGVRGTGELFF; size: .; D: .; V: TRBV3-1/TRBV3-2; J: TRBJ2-2
DNA: TGTGCCAGCAGCGTAGACGGGATGGGCTCCTACGAGCAGTACTTC; CDR3: CASSVDGMGSYEQYF; size: .; D: .; V: TRBV9; J: TRBJ2-7
DNA: TGTGCCAGCAGTTCGGGACTAGCGGGATCCTACAATGAGCAGTTCTTC; CDR3: CASSSGLAGSYNEQFF; size: .; D: TRBD2; V: TRBV28; J: TRBJ2-1
DNA: TGTGCCCGAGGGGGCAGGGGGAACACCGGGGAGCTGTTTTTT; CDR3: CARGGRGNTGELFF; size: once; D: TRBD1; V: TRBV7-9; J: TRBJ2-2
DNA: TGTGCCATCAGTCAAAACACCGGGGAGCTGTTTTTT; CDR3: CAISQNTGELFF; size: .; D: .; V: TRBV10-3; J: TRBJ2-2
DNA: TGTGCCAGCAGTTACGACAGGCCCGCCTACGAGCAGTACTTC; CDR3: CASSYDRPAYEQYF; size: .; D: .; V: TRBV6-2/TRBV6-3; J: TRBJ2-7
DNA: TGTGCCAGCAGCTCGTCTGGGACAGTGAGCACAGATACGCAGTATTTT; CDR3: CASSSSGTVSTDTQYF; size: .; D: TRBD1; V: TRBV7-8; J: TRBJ2-3
DNA: TGTGCCAGCAGCTCTGGGACTTATTGGGGCATTCAGTACTTC; CDR3: CASSSGTYWGIQYF; size: .; D: .; V: TRBV7-9; J: TRBJ2-4
DNA: TGTGCCAGCAGTACTAGCGGGGTCGGGGAGCTGTTTTTT; CDR3: CASSTSGVGELFF; size: .; D: TRBD2; V: TRBV9; J: TRBJ2-2
DNA: TGTGCCAGCAGCTTAACAAAGCTGACTGAAGCTTTCTTT; CDR3: CASSLTKLTEAFF; size: .; D: .; V: TRBV7-3; J: TRBJ1-1
DNA: TGCGCCAGCAGCATGACTAGCGGGAGGGGTGAGCAGTTCTTC; CDR3: CASSMTSGRGEQFF; size: .; D: TRBD2; V: TRBV5-1; J: TRBJ2-1
DNA: TGTGCCAGCCGTATCCTACTATCGTCCTACAATGAGCAGTTCTTC; CDR3: CASRILLSSYNEQFF; size: .; D: .; V: TRBV27; J: TRBJ2-1
DNA: TGCGCCAGCAGTCCGGGACTAGCGGGGGAGCTTGAGCAGTTCTTC; CDR3: CASSPGLAGELEQFF; size: few; D: TRBD2; V: TRBV23-1; J: TRBJ2-1
DNA: TGTGCCAGCAGCGAGGGGGGGCTGAACACTGAAGCTTTCTTT; CDR3: CASSEGGLNTEAFF; size: .; D: .; V: TRBV25-1; J: TRBJ1-1
DNA: TGTGCCAGCAGCTCCTCTCGAGCTACCTATGGCTACACCTTC; CDR3: CASSSSRATYGYTF; size: once; D: .; V: TRBV7-8; J: TRBJ1-2
DNA: TGTGCCAGCAGATCTAGTATAAACACCATATATTTT; CDR3: CASRSSINTIYF; size: .; D: .; V: TRBV28; J: TRBJ1-3
DNA: TGTGCCAGCAGCTTGGCCCGCTCCGGGACTTACTCCTACGAGCAGTACTTC; CDR3: CASSLARSGTYSYEQYF; size: .; D: .; V: TRBV5-4; J: TRBJ2-7
DNA: TGCAGTGCTAGCTCGACAGATACGCAGTATTTT; CDR3: CSASSTDTQYF; size: few; D: .; V: TRBV20-1; J: TRBJ2-3
DNA: TGTGCCAGCAGCCAAGATCCTCGGGCTAGCGCCTACAATGAGCAGTTCTTC; CDR3: CASSQDPRASAYNEQFF; size: .; D: .; V: TRBV3-1/TRBV3-2; J: TRBJ2-1
DNA: TGTGCCACCGAAGGCAGGGACGAGCAGTACTTC; CDR3: CATEGRDEQYF; size: .; D: .; V: TRBV6-5; J: TRBJ2-7
DNA: TGTGCCAGCAGCCAAGAAAGAGGGAGCAGGAATTCACCCCTCCACTTT; CDR3: CASSQERGSRNSPLHF; size: .; D: .; V: TRBV3-1/TRBV3-2; J: TRBJ1-6